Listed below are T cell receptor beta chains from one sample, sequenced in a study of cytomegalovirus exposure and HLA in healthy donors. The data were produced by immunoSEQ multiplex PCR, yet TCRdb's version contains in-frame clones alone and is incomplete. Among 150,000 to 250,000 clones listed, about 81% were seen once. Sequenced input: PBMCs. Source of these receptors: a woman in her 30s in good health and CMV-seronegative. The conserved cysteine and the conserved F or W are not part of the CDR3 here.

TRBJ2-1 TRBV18 ASSPSGSPYNEQF
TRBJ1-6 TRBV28 ASSSNSGQGGGSPLH
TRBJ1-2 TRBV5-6 ASSLGPGTGVYGYT
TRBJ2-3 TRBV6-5 ASTDSGRPGDTQY
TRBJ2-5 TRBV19 ASRGQGAKETQY
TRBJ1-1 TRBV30 AWSFSGGTEAF
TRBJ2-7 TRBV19 ASSYGTGGSEQY
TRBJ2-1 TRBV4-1 ASSPKSPGQGRREMNEQF
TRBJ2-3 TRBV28 ASSPHSIASLDTQY
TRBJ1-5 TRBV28 AIGGTNQPQH
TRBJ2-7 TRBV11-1 ASSSGQGFEQY